Presented here are 13 T cell receptor beta chains from one specimen sequenced in a study of T cells in Graves' hyperthyroidism and ophthalmopathy. RNA transcripts yielded amplified TCR beta CDR3 regions. Primed by the HTBI set, a first-round RT-PCR was run on the TCR CDR3. TCRdb itself ran the multiplex PCR reads through MiXCR, one entry per CDR3 protein. The sample contains hundreds of thousands of distinct CDR3 sequences, approximately 44% of which appear only once. The sequenced material came from peripheral blood or thyroid tissue (not recorded which). Receptors originate from a woman under 30 with Graves' hyperthyroidism.

This chain connects TRBV13 to TRBJ1-2; D is uncertain. Between the trimmed V and J ends, which lost 2 bases and 2 bases, there was a span of 6 bases. Germline CDR1 reads PRHDT; CDR2 reads FYEKMQ (reference sequence). This CDR3 has 13 residues. DNA for the CDR3: TGTGCCAGCAGCTTATATCGGAACTATGGCTACACCTTC. The encoded protein is CASSLYRNYGYTF.

This clonotype showed up just a few times. The chain uses TRBV7-9 and TRBJ1-6; D is uncertain. Deletions cut 4 bases from V and 4 bases from J, with 23 bases between. The CDR3 extends over 19 amino acids. Looked up from germline, CDR1 is SEHNR and CDR2 is FQNEAQ (reference sequence). The CDR3 sequence: CASSSHLDWEVGYNSPLHF. The CDR3 region has the DNA TGTGCCAGCAGCTCACATCTCGACTGGGAGGTGGGATATAATTCACCCCTCCACTTT.

The gene calls are TRBV20-1 and TRBJ2-5; 10 nucleotides align to TRBD2. The V and J ends lost 2 bases and 5 bases, in that order; junction bases with no gene match: 14. The CDR3 has 17 residues. Germline lookup yields CDR1 DFQATT and CDR2 SNEGSKA (reference sequence). The CDR3 protein is CSARSQAGGPGMETQYF. The DNA of the CDR3 is TGCAGTGCTAGATCGCAAGCGGGAGGGCCCGGTATGGAGACCCAGTACTTC.

About this clonotype itself: A clone one base away is much larger, so this may be a read error. This chain connects TRBV29-1 to TRBJ2-7; 7 nucleotides line up with TRBD1. Germline V gene sequence: CDR1 SQVTM, CDR2 ANQGSEA. The CDR3 totals 13 residues. The CDR3 DNA reads as TGCAGCGTTGGGGCAGGGGGTAACTACAAGCAGTACTTC. It encodes CSVGAGGNYKQYF.

This clonotype was detected a few times. V usage is TRBV9 and J usage is TRBJ1-5; D possibly corresponds to TRBD1 (6 bases). The V gene lost 6 bases and the J gene lost 8 bases, with 18 bases spanning the gap. The CDR3 is 14 amino acids. Germline CDR1 reads SGDLS; CDR2 reads YYNGEE. The CDR3 DNA is TGTGCCAGCAACGAAGGAACCAGGGGTAAGCCCCAGCATTTT. Translated, it gives CASNEGTRGKPQHF.

Note on this clonotype: A single base separates this from a much larger clone, so it may be a read error. The chain links TRBV4-1 to TRBJ1-1, with no clear D. V shed 0 bases and J shed 1 base, with 3 bases lying between them. The V gene's germline CDR1 is MGHRA and CDR2 YSYEKL. The CDR3 length is 13 residues. The CDR3 DNA sequence: TGCGCCAGCAGCCAAGACGGGAACACTGAAGCTTTCTTT. It translates to CASSQDGNTEAFF.

The J gene is TRBJ1-2, the V gene TRBV29-1, with D possibly TRBD1 on 6 matching bases. Germline CDR1 and CDR2: SQVTM and ANQGSEA. Deletions cut 8 bases from V and 7 bases from J, with 11 bases between. This CDR3 is 10 amino acids long. Here the CDR3 DNA reads TGCAGCCGTGGGGGCCTTGGCTACACCTTC. Protein: CSRGGLGYTF.

The chain carries TRBV2 and TRBJ1-2, with D uncertain. The CDR3 has 15 residues. CDR1 SNHLY and CDR2 FYNNEI come from the germline V gene. V was pared by 6 bases and J by 0 bases, with 14 bases between. The CDR3 coding sequence is TGTGCCAGCAGCTCCCGCGACGGAGCTAACTATGGCTACACCTTC. Protein sequence: CASSSRDGANYGYTF.

The V gene is TRBV4-1, the J gene TRBJ2-5; 11 bases map to TRBD1. Germline-derived CDR1 and CDR2 are MGHRA and YSYEKL. CDR3 length: 15 amino acids. J lost 10 bases, V lost 0 bases, and 7 bases had no gene match. In nucleotides, the CDR3 is TGCGCCAGCAGCCAAGACGCGGACAGGGGGCGAATCCAGTACTTC. This encodes CASSQDADRGRIQYF.

Note on this clonotype: This sequence may be a read error, since a much larger clone differs from it by one base. CDR3 coding DNA: TGTGCCAGCAGTGAGTCGGATCCGACCGGGGAGCTGTTTTTT. It yields the protein CASSESDPTGELFF. The chain has TRBV10-3 and TRBJ2-2; D unresolved. CDR1 is ENHRY and CDR2 is SYGVKD in the germline V gene. The CDR3 is made up of 14 amino acids.

V and J are TRBV29-1 and TRBJ1-2; D gene ambiguous. Deletions cut 6 bases from V and 8 bases from J, with 13 bases between. CDR3 size: 11 residues. Germline values: CDR1 SQVTM, CDR2 ANQGSEA. CDR3 sequence (DNA): TGCAGCGTCCGGAACGCGGGGGGCTACACCTTC. Translated, it gives CSVRNAGGYTF.

The V gene is TRBV6-5, the J gene TRBJ2-7; D may be TRBD1 (5 bases). Trimming took off 4 bases at V and 3 bases at J, with 19 bases between the two ends. Germline CDR1 MNHEY, CDR2 SVGAGI. CDR3 size: 16 residues. In nucleotides, the CDR3 is TGTGCCAGCAGTTCAGGGTCCCCCGGCAGGTTCTACGAGCAGTACTTC. Amino acids: CASSSGSPGRFYEQYF.

This clonotype was observed many times. The chain carries TRBV12-3 or TRBV12-4 and TRBJ1-1; TRBD1 might be the D (5 bases). V was trimmed by 5 bases and J by 7 bases, leaving 8 bases between them. The CDR3 runs 11 residues. CDR3 sequence reads: CASSRTHEAFF. CDR3 bases: TGTGCCAGCAGTCGGACACATGAAGCTTTCTTT.